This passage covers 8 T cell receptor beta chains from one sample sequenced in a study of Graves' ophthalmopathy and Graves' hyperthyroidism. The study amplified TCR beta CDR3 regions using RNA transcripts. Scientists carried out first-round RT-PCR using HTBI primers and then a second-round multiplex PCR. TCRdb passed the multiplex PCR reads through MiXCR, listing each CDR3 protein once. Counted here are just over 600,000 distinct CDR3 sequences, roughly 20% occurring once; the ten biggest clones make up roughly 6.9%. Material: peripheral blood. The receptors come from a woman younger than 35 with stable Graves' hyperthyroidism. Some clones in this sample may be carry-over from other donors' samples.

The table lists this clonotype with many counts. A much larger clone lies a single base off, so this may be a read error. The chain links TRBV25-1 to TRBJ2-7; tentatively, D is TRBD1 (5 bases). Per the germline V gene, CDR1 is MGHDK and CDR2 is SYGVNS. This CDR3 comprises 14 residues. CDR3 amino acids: CASRAGLSSYERYF. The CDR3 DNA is TGTGCCAGCAGGGCAGGGCTAAGCTCCTACGAGCGGTACTTC.

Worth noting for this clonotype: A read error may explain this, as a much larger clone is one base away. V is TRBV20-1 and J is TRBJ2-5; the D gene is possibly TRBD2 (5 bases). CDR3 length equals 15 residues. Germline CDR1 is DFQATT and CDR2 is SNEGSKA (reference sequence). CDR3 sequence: CSTYPPGSRQETQHF. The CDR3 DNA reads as TGCAGTACCTACCCTCCGGGGTCCCGCCAAGAGACCCAGCACTTC.

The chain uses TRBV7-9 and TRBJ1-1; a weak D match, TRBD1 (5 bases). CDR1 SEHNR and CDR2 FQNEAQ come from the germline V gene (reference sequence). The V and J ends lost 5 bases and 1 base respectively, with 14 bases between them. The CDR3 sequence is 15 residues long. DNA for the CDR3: TGTGCCAGCAGCCAATTCCGGGGCAAGAACACTGAAGCTTTCTTT. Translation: CASSQFRGKNTEAFF.

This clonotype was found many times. The CDR3 sequence is CASSQYQGYLETQYF. The CDR3 bases are TGTGCCAGCAGCCAATACCAGGGGTATCTGGAGACCCAGTACTTC. The V gene is TRBV7-2, the J gene TRBJ2-5, with D possibly being TRBD1 (6 bases). This CDR3 spans 15 amino acids. Trimming took off 5 bases at V and 5 bases at J, with 18 bases between the two ends. The germline V gene encodes CDR1 SGHTA and CDR2 FQGNSA.

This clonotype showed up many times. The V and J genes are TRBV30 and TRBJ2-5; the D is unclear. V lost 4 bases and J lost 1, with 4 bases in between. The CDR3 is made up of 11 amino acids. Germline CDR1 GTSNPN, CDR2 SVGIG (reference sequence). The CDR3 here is CAWTSQETQYF. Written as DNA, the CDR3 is TGTGCCTGGACCTCCCAAGAGACCCAGTACTTC.

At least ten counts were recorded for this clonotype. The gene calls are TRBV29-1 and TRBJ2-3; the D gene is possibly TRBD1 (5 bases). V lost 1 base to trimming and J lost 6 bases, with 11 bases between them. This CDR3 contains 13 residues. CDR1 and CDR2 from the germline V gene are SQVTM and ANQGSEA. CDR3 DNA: TGCAGCGTTGAAGGGGGCCGCGTGGATACGCAGTATTTT. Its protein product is CSVEGGRVDTQYF.

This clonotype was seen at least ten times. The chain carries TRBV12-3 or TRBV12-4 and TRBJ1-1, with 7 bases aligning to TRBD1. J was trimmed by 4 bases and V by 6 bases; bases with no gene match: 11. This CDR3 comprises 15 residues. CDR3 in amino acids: CASSQTQGRGTEAFF. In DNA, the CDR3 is TGTGCCAGCAGCCAAACACAGGGGCGAGGCACTGAAGCTTTCTTT.

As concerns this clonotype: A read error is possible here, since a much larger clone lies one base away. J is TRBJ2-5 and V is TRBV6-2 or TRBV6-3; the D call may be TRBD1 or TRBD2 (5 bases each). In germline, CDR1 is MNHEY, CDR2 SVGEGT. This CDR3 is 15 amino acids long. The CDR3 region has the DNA TGTGCCAGCAGTTACATTTCAGCGGCCAGGGAGAGCCAGTACTTC. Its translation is CASSYISAARESQYF.